This TCR beta chain was sequenced for a study of shared clonotypes between healthy human individuals. V was pared by 3 bases and J by 3 bases, with 3 bases between. The CDR3 consists of 12 residues. Looked up from germline, CDR1 is MDHEN and CDR2 is SYDVKM. Using immunoSEQ multiplex PCR, the repertoire was profiled, and TCRdb retains in-frame clones only, with some absent. The sample lists more than 500,000 clones, roughly 96% seen once, with around 0.12% in the top ten. The naive CD8 population came from CD45RO-negative cells selected for CCR7, without terminally differentiated effector memory CD45RA+ cells.

This receptor was identified in a woman younger than 45 in good health. The chain is built from TRBV28 and TRBJ1-3; D is unclear. Sequenced input: naive CD8+ T cells sorted from blood. CDR3 residues: CASSFDGNTIYF. Here the CDR3 DNA reads TGTGCCAGCAGTTTTGATGGAAACACCATATATTTT.